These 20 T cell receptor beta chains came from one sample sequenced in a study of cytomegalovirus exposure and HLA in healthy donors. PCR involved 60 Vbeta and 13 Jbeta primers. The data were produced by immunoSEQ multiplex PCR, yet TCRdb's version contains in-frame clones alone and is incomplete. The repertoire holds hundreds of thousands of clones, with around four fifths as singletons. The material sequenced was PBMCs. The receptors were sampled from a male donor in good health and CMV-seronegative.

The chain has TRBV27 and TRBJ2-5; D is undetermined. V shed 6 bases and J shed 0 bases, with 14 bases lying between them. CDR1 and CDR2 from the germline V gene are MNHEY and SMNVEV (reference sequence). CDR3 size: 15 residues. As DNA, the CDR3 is TGTGCCAGCAGGACAAAAGATACCCACCAAGAGACCCAGTACTTC. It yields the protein CASRTKDTHQETQYF.

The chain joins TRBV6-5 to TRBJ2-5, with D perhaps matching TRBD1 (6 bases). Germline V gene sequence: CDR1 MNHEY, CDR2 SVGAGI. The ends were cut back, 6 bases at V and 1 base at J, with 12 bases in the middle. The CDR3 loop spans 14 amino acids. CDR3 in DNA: TGTGCCAGCAGAGCGGACAGCCCCCAAGAGACCCAGTACTTC. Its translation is CASRADSPQETQYF.

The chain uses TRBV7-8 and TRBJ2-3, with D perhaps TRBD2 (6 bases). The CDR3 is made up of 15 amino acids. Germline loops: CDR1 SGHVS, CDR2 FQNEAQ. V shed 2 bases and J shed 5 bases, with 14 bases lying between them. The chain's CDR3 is CASSLRAGGQDTQYF. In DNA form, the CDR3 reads TGTGCCAGCAGCTTACGAGCGGGTGGGCAAGATACGCAGTATTTT.

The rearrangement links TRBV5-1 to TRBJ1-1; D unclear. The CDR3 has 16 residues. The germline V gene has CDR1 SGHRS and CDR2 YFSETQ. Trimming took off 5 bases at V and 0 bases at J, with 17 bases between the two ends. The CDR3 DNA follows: TGCGCCAGCAGGAGGGCCCCGGAACAGTTGAACACTGAAGCTTTCTTT. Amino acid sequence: CASRRAPEQLNTEAFF.

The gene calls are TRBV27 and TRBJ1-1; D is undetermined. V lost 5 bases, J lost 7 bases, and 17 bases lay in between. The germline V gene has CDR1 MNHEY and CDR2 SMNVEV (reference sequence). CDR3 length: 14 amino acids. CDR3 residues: CASSHQAGEGEAFF. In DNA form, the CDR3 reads TGTGCCAGCAGTCACCAGGCTGGGGAGGGTGAAGCTTTCTTT.

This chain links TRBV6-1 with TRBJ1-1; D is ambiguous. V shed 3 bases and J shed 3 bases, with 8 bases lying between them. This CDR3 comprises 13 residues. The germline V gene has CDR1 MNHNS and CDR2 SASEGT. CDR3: CASSDPFDTEAFF. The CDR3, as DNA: TGTGCCAGCAGTGACCCGTTCGACACTGAAGCTTTCTTT.

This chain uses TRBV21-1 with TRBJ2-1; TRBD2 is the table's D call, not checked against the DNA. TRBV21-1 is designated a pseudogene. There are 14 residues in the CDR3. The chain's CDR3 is CLVEATRGYNEQFF. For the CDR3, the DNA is TGTCTGGTAGAGGCCACTCGAGGCTACAATGAGCAGTTCTTC.

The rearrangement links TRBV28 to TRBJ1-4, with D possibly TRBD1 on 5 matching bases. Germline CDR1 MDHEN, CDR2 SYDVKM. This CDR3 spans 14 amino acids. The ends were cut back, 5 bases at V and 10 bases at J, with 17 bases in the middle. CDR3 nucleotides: TGTGCCAGCAGTCCTGACAGAGCCGGGGGAAAACTGTTTTTT. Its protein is CASSPDRAGGKLFF.

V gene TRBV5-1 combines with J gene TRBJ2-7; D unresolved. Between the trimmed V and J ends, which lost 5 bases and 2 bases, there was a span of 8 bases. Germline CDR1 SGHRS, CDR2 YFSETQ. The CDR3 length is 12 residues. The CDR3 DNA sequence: TGCGCCAGCAGTTCTGACACCTACGAGCAGTACTTC. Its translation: CASSSDTYEQYF. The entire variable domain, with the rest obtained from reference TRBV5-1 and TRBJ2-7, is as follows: KAGVTQTPRYLIKTRGQQVTLSCSPISGHRSVSWYQQTPGQGLQFLFEYFSETQRNKGNFPGRFSGRQFSNSRSEMNVSTLELGDSALYLCASSSDTYEQYFGPGTRLTVT.

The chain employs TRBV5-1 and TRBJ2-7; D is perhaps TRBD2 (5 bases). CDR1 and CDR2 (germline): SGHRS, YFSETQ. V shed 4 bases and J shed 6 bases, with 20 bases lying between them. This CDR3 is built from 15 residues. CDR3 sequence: CASSPEWRVRSEQYF. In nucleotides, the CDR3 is TGCGCCAGCAGCCCTGAATGGCGGGTAAGGAGCGAGCAGTACTTC.

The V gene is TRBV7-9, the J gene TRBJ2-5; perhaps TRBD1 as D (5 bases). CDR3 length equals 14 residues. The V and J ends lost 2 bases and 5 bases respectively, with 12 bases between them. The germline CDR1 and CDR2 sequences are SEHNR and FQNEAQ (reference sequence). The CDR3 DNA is TGTGCCAGCAGCTTATTATCTGGGGCCGAGACCCAGTACTTC. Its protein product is CASSLLSGAETQYF.

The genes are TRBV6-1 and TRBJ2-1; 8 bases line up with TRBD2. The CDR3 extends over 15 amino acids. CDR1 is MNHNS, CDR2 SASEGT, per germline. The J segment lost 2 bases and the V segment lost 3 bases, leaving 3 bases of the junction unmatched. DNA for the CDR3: TGTGCCAGCAGTGACGAACTAGCGGCCTACAATGAGCAGTTCTTC. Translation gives CASSDELAAYNEQFF.

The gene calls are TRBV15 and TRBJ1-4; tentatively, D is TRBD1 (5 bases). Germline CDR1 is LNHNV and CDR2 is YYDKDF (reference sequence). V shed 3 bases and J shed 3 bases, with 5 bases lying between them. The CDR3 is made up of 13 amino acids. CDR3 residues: CATSRTANEKLFF. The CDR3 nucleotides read TGTGCCACCAGCAGGACAGCTAATGAAAAACTGTTTTTT.

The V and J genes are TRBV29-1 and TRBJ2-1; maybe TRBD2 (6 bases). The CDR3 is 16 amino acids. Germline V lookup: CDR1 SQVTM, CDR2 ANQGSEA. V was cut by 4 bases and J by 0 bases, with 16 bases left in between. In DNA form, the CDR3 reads TGCAGCGTTGGGGGGGTTGCGGAGAGCTCCTACAATGAGCAGTTCTTC. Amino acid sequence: CSVGGVAESSYNEQFF.

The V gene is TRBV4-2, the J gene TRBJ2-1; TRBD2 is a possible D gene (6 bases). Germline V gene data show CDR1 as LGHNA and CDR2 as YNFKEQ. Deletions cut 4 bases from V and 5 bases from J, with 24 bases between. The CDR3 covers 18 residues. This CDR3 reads CASSLLAAPRRSNNEQFF. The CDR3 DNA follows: TGTGCCAGCAGCCTCTTAGCGGCCCCAAGACGGTCGAACAATGAGCAGTTCTTC.

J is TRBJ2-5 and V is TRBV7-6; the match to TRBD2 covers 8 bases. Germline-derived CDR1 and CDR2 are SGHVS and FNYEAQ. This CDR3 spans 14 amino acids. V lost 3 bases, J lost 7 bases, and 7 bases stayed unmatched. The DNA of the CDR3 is TGTGCCAGCAGCTTCGACGGGGGGGATGGGACCCAGTACTTC. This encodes CASSFDGGDGTQYF.

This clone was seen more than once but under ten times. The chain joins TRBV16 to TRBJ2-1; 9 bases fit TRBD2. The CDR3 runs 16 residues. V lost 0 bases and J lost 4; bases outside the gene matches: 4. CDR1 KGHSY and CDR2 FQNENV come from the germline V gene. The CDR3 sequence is CASSQSATSGYNEQFF. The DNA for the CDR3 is TGTGCCAGCAGCCAATCAGCGACTAGCGGATACAATGAGCAGTTCTTC.

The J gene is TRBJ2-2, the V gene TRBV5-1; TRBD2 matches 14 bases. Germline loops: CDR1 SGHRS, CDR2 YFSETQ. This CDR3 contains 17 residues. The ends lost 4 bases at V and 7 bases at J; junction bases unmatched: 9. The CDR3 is CASSPGTSGSSNGELFF. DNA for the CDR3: TGCGCCAGCAGCCCAGGGACTAGCGGGAGCTCAAACGGGGAGCTGTTTTTT.

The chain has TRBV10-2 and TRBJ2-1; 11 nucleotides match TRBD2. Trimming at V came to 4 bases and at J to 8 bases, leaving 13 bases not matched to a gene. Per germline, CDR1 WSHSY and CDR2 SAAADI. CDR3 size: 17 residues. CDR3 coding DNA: TGCGCCAGCAGTGCACTACCGGGACTAGCGGACGTGTATGAGCAGTTCTTC. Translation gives CASSALPGLADVYEQFF.

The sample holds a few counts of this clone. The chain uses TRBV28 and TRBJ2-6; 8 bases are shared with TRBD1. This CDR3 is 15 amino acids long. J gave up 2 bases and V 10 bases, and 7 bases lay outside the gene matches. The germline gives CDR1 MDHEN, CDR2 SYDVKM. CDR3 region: CATDPTGAGANVLTF. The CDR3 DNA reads TGTGCCACCGATCCGACAGGGGCTGGGGCCAACGTCCTGACTTTC.